The T cell receptor (beta chain) described here comes from a study of CD8+CD57+ T cells in acquired aplastic anemia. Study-level background: Sorted CD4+ and CD8+ cells yielded DNA averaging roughly 3.3 ug. General study findings and limits: Patients and controls shared 25 to 30 CD8+ CDR3 sequences. Significant differences in CD8+ Simpson's diversity were not observed between patients and controls.

The CDR3 has 16 residues. The junction had 7 bases not matched to a gene; V was cut back by 0 bases and J by 4 bases. CDR1 DFQATT and CDR2 SNEGSKA come from the germline V gene (reference sequence). An expansion of CD8+CD57+ cells by flow cytometry had been shown in patients chosen for sequencing. A severe acquired aplastic anemia diagnosis applied to all patients. The template used for profiling TCR beta VDJ and CDR3 was genomic DNA. TCRdb re-called the reads with MiXCR, one entry per CDR3 protein. Found here are 170,000 or so distinct CDR3 sequences, 50% to 65% of them singletons; the top ten hold 42%. On this clonotype: What it binds is not known.

Sequenced input: sorted CD4+, CD8+, or CD8+CD57+ T cells (not recorded which) from PBMCs. This chain connects TRBV20-1 to TRBJ2-1, with TRBD2 matching over 9 bases. The TCR sequence derives from a human donor with aplastic anemia. The CDR3 loop is CSARDPRGGRYNEQFF. DNA for the CDR3: TGCAGTGCTAGAGATCCGCGGGGGGGCCGATACAATGAGCAGTTCTTC.